This entry describes one TCR beta chain. No antigen is known for it. No clone much larger than this one lies a single base away; base qualities are absent. Libraries were built with the immunoSEQ multiplex PCR assay. To provide template for TCR sequencing, every sample had RNA extracted and reverse transcribed into cDNA. SuperScript III was used to make first-strand cDNA, primed with a 2:1 mix of oligo-dT and random hexamers. Amplification bias was assessed with a synthetic immune receptor repertoire, and residual bias was removed computationally. In the source study's methods: Raw reads were preprocessed to remove errors, and CDR3 was defined according to IMGT conventions as the region from the conserved cysteine to phenylalanine. To get clonality, Shannon entropy was normalized by log2 of the number of productive unique TCRs and the result was subtracted from 1. Whether scalp clones were CD4 or CD8 was inferred by matching scalp TCRbeta sequences against CD4 and CD8 repertoires sorted from blood. TCRdb holds this immuneACCESS table with in-frame rearrangements only. Some clones are missing; in checked studies, unresolved V genes explain under half, and the rest has no known cause. V and J calls and clone size come straight from that table; D and trimming were deduced from the DNA. This sample is represented by 160,000 or so clones; about two thirds of them were singletons. Around 0.9% of the sample goes to the ten largest clones.

The time point label on this specimen signifies: more than 3 weeks on oral tofacitinib. The treatment or condition label here, explained by the study, means: oral pan-JAK inhibitor, 5-10 mg twice daily. Lesional scalp punch biopsies and peripheral blood were collected from alopecia areata patients. PBMCs were separated by density centrifugation and stained for CD3, CD4 and CD8, after which CD4+ and CD8+ T cells were sorted on a FACSAria. The germline V end is reduced by 4 bases and the J end by 3 bases; junction bases left unmatched: 6. CDR1 and CDR2 (SQVTM, ANQGSEA) derive from the germline V gene. Its CDR3 holds 14 amino acids, cysteine through phenylalanine. The sequence is cut down to CDR3 DNA, 42 bases in frame from base 1. This sample stems from a study of CD8+ T cells in alopecia areata (dated by TCRdb to 2016 to 2019). Regarding the research as a whole: Treated patients were enrolled in an open-label pilot trial of oral tofacitinib at 5 to 10 mg twice daily for moderate-to-severe alopecia areata. Clonality in the scalp was compared among normal scalp (n=4), patchy alopecia areata scalp (n=8), and alopecia totalis/universalis scalp (n=8). Human TCRbeta sequencing covered scalp tissue and sorted CD4+ and CD8+ peripheral blood T cells from patchy and totalis/universalis alopecia areata patients and healthy controls. RNA was obtained with the PAXgene miRNA kit for fixed scalp, the miRNeasy kit for PBMCs, and the RNeasy kit for mouse skin. To study T cell clonal expansion in alopecia areata, the researchers applied high-throughput TCRbeta sequencing to both the C3H/HeJ mouse model and human patients. Patients stayed on tofacitinib for 6 to 18 months and then had 6 months of follow-up off drug so that delayed response and recurrence could be assessed. immunoSEQ multiplex PCR using 35 Vbeta forward primers and 13 Jbeta reverse primers was used to amplify TCRbeta CDR3 regions. Tofacitinib-treated patients had biopsies at baseline and at 4 and 24 weeks of treatment, with a later scalp biopsy in several patients. The SALT score, which quantifies the percentage of affected scalp surface area, was used to measure disease severity in treated patients.

Overall study results and their limits: Tofacitinib significantly lowered scalp clonality and the number of expanded CD8+ clones among the top 100 scalp clones. During tofacitinib treatment, many expanded lesional clones remained in scalp and blood, and this persistence may partly explain relapse after treatment is stopped. Compared with normal scalp, lesional scalp had higher clonality and more expanded CD8+ clones, particularly in alopecia totalis/universalis, a pattern that suggests antigenic drive. Resident alphabeta T cells in normal human skin are also sequenced, complicating scalp TCR repertoire analysis, unlike mouse skin dominated by gammadelta T cells. Because the treated cohort was small and included a single nonresponder, larger studies are needed to assess links between baseline CD8+ expansion and response. TCR sequences shared between patients were less clear than in mice, possibly partly because of HLA diversity in the patient population.

The rearranged chain carries TRBV29-1 and TRBJ2-3, with TRBD2 identical over 8 junction bases. Material: CD4+ T cells sorted from blood, obtained at week 4, from a patient treated with tofacitinib. The TCR was taken from a human donor with alopecia areata. The CDR3 has the sequence CSVVSGGQTDTQYF. The DNA reads TGCAGCGTTGTCTCGGGGGGGCAGACAGATACGCAGTATTTT.